This passage covers 15 T cell receptor beta chains from one sample sequenced in a study of blood T cell repertoires in COVID-19. Repertoires were generated with immunoSEQ multiplex PCR, while TCRdb's copy carries only in-frame clones and drops some. Of some 240,000 clones listed, approximately 85% are singletons. Sequenced input: peripheral blood. These receptors originate from an older woman with active or convalescent COVID-19.

The chain couples TRBV11-2 to TRBJ1-2, with D unclear. Trimming shortened V by 1 base and J by 4 bases, and 7 bases separated the two germline ends. Germline CDR1 and CDR2: SGHAT and FQNNGV. CDR3 length: 13 amino acids. The CDR3 DNA reads TGTGCCAGCAGCTTAGGAGGGTCCTATGGCTACACCTTC. This encodes CASSLGGSYGYTF.

The rearrangement joins TRBV5-8 to TRBJ2-1; 10 nucleotides match TRBD1. Germline V gives CDR1 SGHTS, CDR2 YDEGEE. The CDR3 runs 15 residues. The ends lost 3 bases at V and 7 bases at J; junction bases unmatched: 7. The CDR3 bases are TGTGCCAGCAGCTCCGGGACAGGGGTCCGGAATGAGCAGTTCTTC. This encodes CASSSGTGVRNEQFF.

V gene TRBV7-2 combines with J gene TRBJ2-3, with 11 bases aligning to TRBD2. The CDR3 runs to 17 residues. The ends lost 5 bases at V and 0 bases at J; junction bases unmatched: 7. The V gene's germline CDR1 is SGHTA and CDR2 FQGNSA. The DNA for the CDR3 is TGTGCCAGCAGCCAAGGACTAGCGGGCTCTAGCACAGATACGCAGTATTTT. Its protein product is CASSQGLAGSSTDTQYF.

The rearrangement uses TRBV18 and TRBJ2-7; 13 bases align to TRBD2. The CDR3 consists of 16 residues. Losses at the gene ends were 3 bases for V and 4 bases for J; bases not matched to a gene: 6. CDR1 and CDR2 (germline): KGHSH, LQKENI. Here the CDR3 reads CASSPGLAGALYEQYF. The CDR3 region has the DNA TGTGCCAGCTCACCCGGACTAGCGGGGGCCCTGTACGAGCAGTACTTC.

CDR3 protein: CASSQKPGTDRSGELFF. CDR3 nucleotides: TGTGCCAGCAGCCAGAAACCCGGGACAGACAGAAGTGGGGAGCTGTTTTTT. The chain uses TRBV5-4 and TRBJ2-2; 7 bases line up with TRBD1. The CDR3 loop spans 17 amino acids. Unmatched junction bases numbered 17, after V lost 4 bases and J lost 8 bases. Germline V gives CDR1 SGHNT, CDR2 YYREEE (reference sequence).

The rearrangement links TRBV4-1 to TRBJ1-2; TRBD1 is a possible D gene (6 bases). Looked up from germline, CDR1 is MGHRA and CDR2 is YSYEKL. The CDR3 contains 15 residues. V lost 1 base and J lost 4, with 13 bases in between. The CDR3 loop is CASSQAPGHSYGYTF. DNA of the CDR3: TGCGCCAGCAGCCAAGCTCCGGGACACTCCTATGGCTACACCTTC.

The chain combines TRBV25-1 with TRBJ1-2; TRBD1 matches 7 bases. With 2 bases clipped from V and 0 bases from J, the junction kept 9 bases outside the gene matches. Germline V gives CDR1 MGHDK, CDR2 SYGVNS. The CDR3 is made up of 17 amino acids. CDR3 coding DNA: TGTGCCAGCAGTGAACCGAAACAGGGGCTAGCTAACTATGGCTACACCTTC. Translation: CASSEPKQGLANYGYTF.

The V gene is TRBV29-1, the J gene TRBJ1-2; D might be TRBD1 (5 bases). The CDR3 has 14 amino acids. The V end was cut by 7 bases, the J end by 6 bases, with 21 bases between. In germline, CDR1 is SQVTM, CDR2 ANQGSEA. CDR3 nucleotide sequence: TGCAGCGCCCTGGGGCAGGGAAGGGCAAATGGCTACACCTTC. This sequence encodes CSALGQGRANGYTF.

The V call is TRBV6-5, the J call TRBJ2-5; 8 nucleotides line up with TRBD2. There are 16 residues in the CDR3. Losses at the gene ends were 0 bases for V and 2 bases for J; bases not matched to a gene: 5. Germline assignment: CDR1 MNHEY and CDR2 SVGAGI. CDR3 in DNA: TGTGCCAGCAGTTACTCACCCGGCGGGGGGCAAGAGACCCAGTACTTC. Protein product: CASSYSPGGGQETQYF.

This clone showed up just once. The chain recombines TRBV21-1 with TRBJ1-5. TRBV21-1 is a pseudogene segment. CDR3 length equals 13 residues. CDR3 loop: CASSWGGGQPQHF. The CDR3 bases are TGTGCCAGCAGTTGGGGGGGCGGTCAGCCCCAGCATTTT.

The chain carries TRBV12-3 or TRBV12-4 and TRBJ1-4; 7 positions match TRBD1. This CDR3 contains 11 residues. The trim removed 6 bases at V and 13 bases at J, leaving 5 bases unmatched. The CDR3 region is CASRFRDRLFF. In DNA form, the CDR3 reads TGTGCCAGCAGATTCCGGGACAGACTGTTTTTT.

CDR3 bases: TGTGCCAGCAGTTACTCGACGGGGGGGAAAGCTTTCTTT. Protein sequence: CASSYSTGGKAFF. This sequence joins TRBV6-2 or TRBV6-3 and TRBJ1-1, with D possibly being TRBD1 (5 bases). The V gene's germline CDR1 is MNHEY and CDR2 SVGEGT. The CDR3 consists of 13 residues. Trimming took 0 bases from V and 9 from J, leaving 11 bases between them.

The chain combines TRBV19 with TRBJ1-4; D is possibly TRBD1 (5 bases). The germline V and J ends were trimmed by 6 bases and 8 bases, with 19 bases remaining between them. This CDR3 contains 15 residues. In germline, CDR1 is LNHDA, CDR2 SQIVND (reference sequence). CDR3 protein: CASSVLDSEWEKLFF. Here the CDR3 DNA reads TGTGCCAGTAGCGTGCTCGACAGCGAATGGGAAAAACTGTTTTTT. Together with reference TRBV19 and TRBJ1-4, the CDR3 gives the full variable domain: DGGITQSPKYLFRKEGQNVTLSCEQNLNHDAMYWYRQDPGQGLRLIYYSQIVNDFQKGDIAEGYSVSREKKESFPLTVTSAQKNPTAFYLCASSVLDSEWEKLFFGSGTQLSVL.

The chain carries TRBV19 and TRBJ1-5; TRBD1 matches 8 bases. CDR3 length equals 13 residues. With 5 bases clipped from V and 5 bases from J, the junction kept 2 bases outside the gene matches. Germline CDR1 is LNHDA and CDR2 is SQIVND (reference sequence). In DNA form, the CDR3 reads TGTGCCAGTAGTTCGACAGGGGATCAGCCCCAGCATTTT. Translated: CASSSTGDQPQHF.

V gene TRBV7-9 combines with J gene TRBJ1-5; D might be TRBD1 (5 bases). Germline CDR1 is SEHNR and CDR2 is FQNEAQ (reference sequence). The CDR3 is made up of 18 amino acids. Between the trimmed V and J ends, which lost 5 bases and 0 bases, there was a span of 20 bases. Here the CDR3 reads CASSRTGGFPYSNQPQHF. The CDR3 nucleotides are TGTGCCAGCAGCCGGACGGGGGGGTTCCCTTATAGCAATCAGCCCCAGCATTTT.